Listed below are T cell receptor beta chains from one sample, sequenced in a study of blood T cell repertoires in COVID-19. Data came from immunoSEQ multiplex PCR; TCRdb stores just in-frame clones and leaves some out. In the table there are about 170,000 clones, 80% to 90% of which are singletons. Sample: peripheral blood. The receptors derive from a woman over 75 with COVID-19, enrolled during active disease. CDR3s include the opening cysteine and the closing phenylalanine or tryptophan. D genes are given only for firm matches. The size of a clone is reported for some rows only, either as once, few or many, or as a class for expanded clones.

j_call v_call clone_size d_call cdr3_nt cdr3_aa
TRBJ1-2 TRBV19 NA NA TGTGCCAGTAGTATAGTGGAGGGAGGCCCCTATGGCTACACCTTC CASSIVEGGPYGYTF
TRBJ1-5 TRBV15 NA NA TGTGCCACCAGCAGAGATCCAGGTATGGGTCAGCCCCAGCATTTT CATSRDPGMGQPQHF
TRBJ2-3 TRBV12-3/TRBV12-4 NA NA TGTGCCAGCAGTTTGGTGGGAGTAACGCAGTATTTT CASSLVGVTQYF
TRBJ2-7 TRBV4-3 NA TRBD1 TGCGCCAGCAGCCAAGATTGGGGGACAGGGGGCTTCTACGAGCAGTACTTC CASSQDWGTGGFYEQYF
TRBJ1-2 TRBV20-1 NA NA TGCAGTGCGCTGGGCAACTATGGCTACACCTTC CSALGNYGYTF
TRBJ2-3 TRBV18 NA TRBD2 TGTGCCAGCTCACCGCCGACTAGCGGGTACACAGATACGCAGTATTTT CASSPPTSGYTDTQYF
TRBJ1-1 TRBV18 NA NA TGTGCCAGCTCACCAATCGACACTGAAGCTTTCTTT CASSPIDTEAFF
TRBJ1-2 TRBV5-4 NA NA TGTGCCAGCAGCTTAGAGACATCTGGGGGCTACACCTTC CASSLETSGGYTF
TRBJ2-7 TRBV7-8 NA TRBD2 TGTGCCAGCAGCTTTATGGGAGGGCCTCCGTTAGAGCAGTACTTC CASSFMGGPPLEQYF
TRBJ2-3 TRBV13 NA NA TGTGCCAGCAGCGCCGGACGGCGGGCTAGGCCACATGTTACGCAGTATTTT CASSAGRRARPHVTQYF
TRBJ1-6 TRBV12-3/TRBV12-4 NA NA TGTGCCAGCAGTTTAGCGCCCCTATCACCCCTCCACTTT CASSLAPLSPLHF
TRBJ2-7 TRBV7-3 NA TRBD2 TGTGCCAGCAGCGCTAGCGGGCCGAGCTCCTACGAGCAGTACTTC CASSASGPSSYEQYF
TRBJ1-5 TRBV18 few NA TGTGCCAGCTCACCGGCAGGCAGCAATCAGCCCCAGCATTTT CASSPAGSNQPQHF
TRBJ2-2 TRBV7-9 once TRBD1 TGTGCCAGGGGACAGGGGGCCGGGGAGCTGTTTTTT CARGQGAGELFF
TRBJ2-1 TRBV6-2/TRBV6-3 once NA TGTGCCAGCAGTTGGGGGGGCAGGAATGAGCAGTTCTTC CASSWGGRNEQFF
TRBJ1-5 TRBV10-1 NA NA TGCGCCAGCAATCCACGGGGGGATAGCAATCAGCCCCAGCATTTT CASNPRGDSNQPQHF
TRBJ1-5 TRBV28 NA NA TGTGCCAGCAGTTCCTCCGAGCAGCCCCAGCATTTT CASSSSEQPQHF
TRBJ2-3 TRBV5-8 NA TRBD1 TGTGCCAGCAGCCCGGGACAGGGAACAGATACGCAGTATTTT CASSPGQGTDTQYF
TRBJ2-1 TRBV24-1 NA TRBD2 TGTGCCACCAGTGATATGACTAGCGGGAGATACAATGAGCAGTTCTTC CATSDMTSGRYNEQFF
TRBJ2-1 TRBV4-1 NA NA TGCGCCAGCAGCCCCACCCAGAGGCCTAATGAGCAGTTCTTC CASSPTQRPNEQFF
TRBJ2-7 TRBV9 NA TRBD2 TGTGCCAGCAGCGTATCAACTAGCGGGAGTATCCACGAGCAGTACTTC CASSVSTSGSIHEQYF
TRBJ2-3 TRBV6-5 NA NA TGTGCCAGCACCTCATGGGGCCTCACAGATACGCAGTATTTT CASTSWGLTDTQYF
TRBJ2-7 TRBV2 NA TRBD2 TGTGCCAGCAGTGAATGGACTAGCGGTAACTTC CASSEWTSGNF
TRBJ2-1 TRBV9 NA NA TGTGCCAGCAGCCCCGGGAGTTACAATGAGCAGTTCTTC CASSPGSYNEQFF
TRBJ2-3 TRBV5-1 NA NA TGCGCCAGCAGCTTGGTAACGCTCGAGACGCAGTATTTT CASSLVTLETQYF
TRBJ2-7 TRBV28 NA TRBD1 TGTGCCAGCAGTTCCCCGGGACAGGGCCCCTACGAGCAGTACTTC CASSSPGQGPYEQYF
TRBJ2-7 TRBV5-1 NA TRBD2 TGCGCCAGCAGCTTGGCAAGCGGGAGGGGAGAGCAGTACTTC CASSLASGRGEQYF
TRBJ2-1 TRBV4-2 NA TRBD2 TGTGCCAGCAGCCATCTAAGCGGGGGGTCATACAATGAGCAGTTCTTC CASSHLSGGSYNEQFF
TRBJ1-4 TRBV7-9 NA TRBD1 TGTGCCAGCAGCTTAGGGACAGGGAGCGTGGAAAAACTGTTTTTT CASSLGTGSVEKLFF
TRBJ1-2 TRBV12-3/TRBV12-4 NA NA TGTGCCAGCAGTTTCACAGGCTTTGGCGGCTACACCTTC CASSFTGFGGYTF
TRBJ1-6 TRBV18 NA NA TGTGCCAGCTCACCTCGGGGAGGCGGTAATTCACCCCTCCACTTT CASSPRGGGNSPLHF
TRBJ2-5 TRBV18 few NA TGTGCCAGCTCACCACGACAGGCCGACCAAGAGACCCAGTACTTC CASSPRQADQETQYF
TRBJ1-2 TRBV14 NA NA TGTGCCAGCAGCCAAGTAATGACAGCCGTCTCGGTATTC CASSQVMTAVSVF
TRBJ2-7 TRBV18 NA TRBD2 TGTGCCAGCTCACCTCCTAGCGGGGGGCACACTGGGTACGAGCAGTACTTC CASSPPSGGHTGYEQYF
TRBJ1-2 TRBV5-1 NA NA TGCGCCAGCAGCTTGGTACGGGGAAACAACTATGGCTACACCTTC CASSLVRGNNYGYTF
TRBJ2-7 TRBV7-2 NA TRBD2 TGTGCCAGCAGCCCCCGACTAGCGGGAGCGGGCGAGCAGTACTTC CASSPRLAGAGEQYF
TRBJ2-7 TRBV11-2 once TRBD1 TGTGCCAGCAGCTTAGGGAGTGGGACAGGGGGCTACGAGCAGTACTTC CASSLGSGTGGYEQYF
TRBJ2-1 TRBV7-7 NA TRBD1 TGTGCTAGCAGCATCGACAGGGGTAACGGTGAGCAGTTCTTC CASSIDRGNGEQFF
TRBJ1-4 TRBV6-6 NA NA TGTGCCAGCAGTTACGGGGAGCTAACTAATGAAAAACTGTTTTTT CASSYGELTNEKLFF
TRBJ2-5 TRBV18 NA NA TGTGCCAGCTCACCCAAGGAGGGAGAGACCCAGTACTTC CASSPKEGETQYF
TRBJ2-7 TRBV10-3 NA NA TGTGCCATCAGTGAATCGACAGTCTACGAGCAGTACTTC CAISESTVYEQYF
TRBJ2-7 TRBV3-1/TRBV3-2 NA TRBD1 TGTGCCAGCAGCCTCATGACAGGGTCCGAGCAGTACTTC CASSLMTGSEQYF
TRBJ1-3 TRBV5-1 few NA TGCGCCAGCAGCTTGGAGGGGCTTGGAAACACCATATATTTT CASSLEGLGNTIYF
TRBJ1-4 TRBV2 NA NA TGTGCCAGCACAACCCGGGGGGGCACTAATGAAAAACTGTTTTTT CASTTRGGTNEKLFF
TRBJ1-2 TRBV5-8 NA NA TGTGCCAGCAGCCCCGAGAGGTTGGGCTACACCTTC CASSPERLGYTF